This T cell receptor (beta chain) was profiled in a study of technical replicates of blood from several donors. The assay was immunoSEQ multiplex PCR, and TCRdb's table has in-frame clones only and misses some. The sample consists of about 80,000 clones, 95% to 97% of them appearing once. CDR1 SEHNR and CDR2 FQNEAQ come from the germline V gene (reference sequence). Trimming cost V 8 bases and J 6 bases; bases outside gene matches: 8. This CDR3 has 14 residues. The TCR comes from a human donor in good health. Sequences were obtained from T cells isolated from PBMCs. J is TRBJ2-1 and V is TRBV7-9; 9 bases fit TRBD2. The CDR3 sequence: CASVRTSVPNEQFF. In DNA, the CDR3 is TGTGCCAGCGTGAGGACTAGCGTCCCCAATGAGCAGTTCTTC.